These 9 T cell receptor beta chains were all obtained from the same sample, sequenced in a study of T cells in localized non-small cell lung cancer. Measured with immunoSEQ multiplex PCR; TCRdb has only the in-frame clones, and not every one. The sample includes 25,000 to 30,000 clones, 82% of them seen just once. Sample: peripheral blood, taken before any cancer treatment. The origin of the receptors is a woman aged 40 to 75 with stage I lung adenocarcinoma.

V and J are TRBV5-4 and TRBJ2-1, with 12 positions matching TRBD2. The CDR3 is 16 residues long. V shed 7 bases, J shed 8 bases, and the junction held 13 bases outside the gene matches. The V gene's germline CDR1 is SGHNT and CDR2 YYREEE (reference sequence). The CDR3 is CASGPYTSGGRYEQFF. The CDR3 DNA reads TGTGCCAGCGGGCCCTATACTAGCGGGGGGCGGTATGAGCAGTTCTTC.

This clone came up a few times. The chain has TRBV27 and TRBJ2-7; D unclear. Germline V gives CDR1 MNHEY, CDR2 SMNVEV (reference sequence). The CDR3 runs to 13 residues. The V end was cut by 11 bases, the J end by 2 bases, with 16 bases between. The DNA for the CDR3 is TGTGCCGCAATCAGCTACAGTCCCTACGAGCAGTACTTC. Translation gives CAAISYSPYEQYF.

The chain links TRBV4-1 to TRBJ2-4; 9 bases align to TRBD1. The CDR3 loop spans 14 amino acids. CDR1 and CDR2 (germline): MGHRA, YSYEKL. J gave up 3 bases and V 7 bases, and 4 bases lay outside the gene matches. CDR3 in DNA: TGCGCCAGCACCCAGACAGGGGGCAAAAACATTCAGTACTTC. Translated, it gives CASTQTGGKNIQYF.

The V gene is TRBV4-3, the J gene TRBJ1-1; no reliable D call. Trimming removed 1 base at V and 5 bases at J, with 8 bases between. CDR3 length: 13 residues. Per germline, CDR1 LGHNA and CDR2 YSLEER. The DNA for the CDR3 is TGCGCCAGCAGCCAAGCCCCCGAGACTGAAGCTTTCTTT. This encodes CASSQAPETEAFF.

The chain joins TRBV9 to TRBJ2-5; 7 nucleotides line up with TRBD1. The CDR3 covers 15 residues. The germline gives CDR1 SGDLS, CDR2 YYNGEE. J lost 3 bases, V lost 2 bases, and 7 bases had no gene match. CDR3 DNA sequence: TGTGCCAGCAGCGTGGCGACCGGGACAGAAGAGACCCAGTACTTC. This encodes CASSVATGTEETQYF.

The CDR3 DNA reads as TGCGCCAGCAGCCAAAACACAGGGGTCGACACTGAAGCTTTCTTT. Translated, it gives CASSQNTGVDTEAFF. V and J are TRBV4-3 and TRBJ1-1; 7 nucleotides line up with TRBD1. The trim removed 2 bases at V and 3 bases at J, leaving 6 bases unmatched. Germline V gene lookup returns CDR1 LGHNA and CDR2 YSLEER. The CDR3 is 15 residues long.

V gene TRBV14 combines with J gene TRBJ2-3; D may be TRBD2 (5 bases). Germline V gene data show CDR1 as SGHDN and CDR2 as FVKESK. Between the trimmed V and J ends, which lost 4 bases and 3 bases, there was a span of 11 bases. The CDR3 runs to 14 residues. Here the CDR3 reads CASSLRLATDTQYF. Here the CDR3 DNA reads TGTGCCAGCAGCCTCCGGCTAGCAACAGATACGCAGTATTTT. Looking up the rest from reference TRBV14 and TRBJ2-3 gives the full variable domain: EAGVTQFPSHSVIEKGQTVTLRCDPISGHDNLYWYRRVMGKEIKFLLHFVKESKQDESGMPNNRFLAERTGGTYSTLKVQPAELEDSGVYFCASSLRLATDTQYFGPGTRLTVL.

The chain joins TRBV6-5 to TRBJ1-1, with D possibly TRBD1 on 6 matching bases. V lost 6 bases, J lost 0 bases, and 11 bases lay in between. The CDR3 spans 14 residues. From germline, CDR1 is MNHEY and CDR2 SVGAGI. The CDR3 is CASRRTGMNTEAFF. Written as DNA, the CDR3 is TGTGCCAGCAGGCGTACAGGGATGAACACTGAAGCTTTCTTT.

The CDR3 loop is CASSWGRGAETQYF. CDR3 coding DNA: TGTGCCAGTAGTTGGGGCAGGGGCGCCGAGACCCAGTACTTC. The rearrangement joins TRBV19 to TRBJ2-5; D may be TRBD1 (6 bases). The V gene's germline CDR1 is LNHDA and CDR2 SQIVND (reference sequence). CDR3 length equals 14 residues. Deletions cut 5 bases from V and 5 bases from J, with 15 bases between. The whole variable domain, remainder taken from reference TRBV19 and TRBJ2-5, is DGGITQSPKYLFRKEGQNVTLSCEQNLNHDAMYWYRQDPGQGLRLIYYSQIVNDFQKGDIAEGYSVSREKKESFPLTVTSAQKNPTAFYLCASSWGRGAETQYFGPGTRLLVL.